The 18 T cell receptor beta chains below come from one sample, sequenced in a study of a mutant IDH1 vaccine in newly diagnosed glioma. These receptors have no identified antigens. Data came from immunoSEQ multiplex PCR; TCRdb stores just in-frame clones and leaves some out. This table has around 36,000 clones, approximately 90% appearing once. The time point denotes: week 5, during vaccination. One vaccine dose held 300 ug of mutant IDH1 20-mer peptide and came with topical imiquimod. The sample in question was PBMCs, obtained from a glioma patient whose treatment included an IDH1 peptide vaccine. The source is a man between 50 and 59 years old with glioma.

CDR3 region: CSVAPPRNTEAFF. The CDR3 DNA sequence: TGCAGCGTTGCCCCCCCCCGGAACACTGAAGCTTTCTTT. V gene TRBV29-1 combines with J gene TRBJ1-1; D is unresolved. The CDR3 extends over 13 amino acids. V lost 4 bases and J lost 1, with 10 bases in between. Germline CDR1 SQVTM, CDR2 ANQGSEA.

The chain recombines TRBV29-1 with TRBJ2-3, with D perhaps assigned TRBD1 or TRBD2 (5 bases each). V was clipped by 3 bases and J by 1 base, with 11 bases between them. CDR1 is SQVTM and CDR2 is ANQGSEA in the germline V gene. This CDR3 region has 14 residues. CDR3 bases: TGCAGCGTTGACGGGACGGGCGGCACAGATACGCAGTATTTT. It codes for CSVDGTGGTDTQYF.

The CDR3 DNA reads TGTGCCAGCAGGGACACGCCAGGAAATTTCAATGAGCAGTTCTTC. Protein product: CASRDTPGNFNEQFF. The rearrangement uses TRBV6-1 and TRBJ2-1; TRBD1 is a possible D gene (5 bases). Germline V gives CDR1 MNHNS, CDR2 SASEGT. V was pared by 6 bases and J by 6 bases, with 18 bases between. The CDR3 has 15 amino acids.

The V gene is TRBV28, the J gene TRBJ2-7; D is perhaps TRBD1 (6 bases). CDR1 and CDR2 (germline): MDHEN, SYDVKM. This CDR3 region has 17 residues. Trimming stripped 2 bases from V and 4 bases from J, with 21 bases between. CDR3 DNA: TGTGCCAGCAGTTTAGCCACAGGGTTCAGTGGGATGTACGAGCAGTACTTC. Its protein is CASSLATGFSGMYEQYF.

This sequence joins TRBV2 and TRBJ2-4; no clear D gene. Trimming took 1 base from V and 6 from J, leaving 10 bases between them. CDR1 and CDR2 (germline): SNHLY, FYNNEI. The CDR3 covers 14 residues. CDR3 in DNA: TGTGCCAGCAGTGAAGTCCCGGGTTTAAACATTCAGTACTTC. Protein sequence: CASSEVPGLNIQYF.

The chain carries TRBV6-1 and TRBJ2-7, with TRBD2 identical over 10 bases. Germline V lookup: CDR1 MNHNS, CDR2 SASEGT. CDR3 size: 15 residues. Germline trimming cut 3 bases from V and 7 bases from J; bases unmatched to any gene: 9. The CDR3 coding sequence is TGTGCCAGCAGTGATATAGGACTAGCGGTCGTAGAGCAGTACTTC. Translated, it gives CASSDIGLAVVEQYF.

The V call is TRBV11-2, the J call TRBJ2-7; possibly TRBD2 for D (6 bases). This CDR3 has 18 amino acids. Looked up from germline, CDR1 is SGHAT and CDR2 is FQNNGV. Trimming took 2 bases from V and 2 from J, leaving 22 bases between them. The CDR3 here is CASSLTGVGMGGPYEQYF. DNA of the CDR3: TGTGCCAGCAGCTTAACGGGGGTCGGGATGGGCGGACCCTACGAGCAGTACTTC.

This clone was found a few times. The CDR3 sequence: CASSRQGAPMNTEAFF. DNA for the CDR3: TGTGCCAGTAGTAGACAGGGGGCCCCTATGAACACTGAAGCTTTCTTT. J is TRBJ1-1 and V is TRBV19, with 10 bases fitting TRBD1. The V gene end was trimmed by 4 bases and the J gene end by 0 bases; junction bases not matched to a gene: 5. There are 16 residues in the CDR3. CDR1 and CDR2 from the germline V gene are LNHDA and SQIVND (reference sequence).

This chain uses TRBV27 with TRBJ2-5; possible D gene TRBD2, 6 bases. The germline gives CDR1 MNHEY, CDR2 SMNVEV (reference sequence). This CDR3 is 15 amino acids long. V was pared by 4 bases and J by 7 bases, with 19 bases between. The CDR3 DNA reads as TGTGCCAGCAGTTACATGGACTACCTGCCGGGGACCCAGTACTTC. Its protein is CASSYMDYLPGTQYF.

The chain is built from TRBV25-1 and TRBJ1-1, with a possible D match to TRBD1 (5 bases). The germline CDR1 and CDR2 sequences are MGHDK and SYGVNS. The CDR3 has 13 residues. V lost 4 bases and J 2 bases, leaving 8 bases between the germline ends. This chain's CDR3 is CASSGDGNTEAFF. In DNA, the CDR3 is TGTGCCAGCAGTGGGGACGGAAACACTGAAGCTTTCTTT.

The rearrangement uses TRBV15 and TRBJ2-5; tentatively, D is TRBD1 or TRBD2 (6 bases each). The germline V gene encodes CDR1 LNHNV and CDR2 YYDKDF (reference sequence). V was cut by 1 base and J by 1 base, with 10 bases left in between. CDR3 length: 15 amino acids. The CDR3 region has the DNA TGTGCCACCAGCAGAGCGGGGGCTGGCCAAGAGACCCAGTACTTC. Translating it yields CATSRAGAGQETQYF. The whole variable domain, remainder taken from reference TRBV15 and TRBJ2-5, is DAMVIQNPRYQVTQFGKPVTLSCSQTLNHNVMYWYQQKSSQAPKLLFHYYDKDFNNEADTPDNFQSRRPNTSFCFLDIRSPGLGDTAMYLCATSRAGAGQETQYFGPGTRLLVL.

The gene calls are TRBV6-6 and TRBJ2-3; 7 nucleotides line up with TRBD1. Unmatched junction bases numbered 6, after V lost 7 bases and J lost 2 bases. The CDR3 runs to 14 residues. Germline CDR1 is MNHNY and CDR2 is SVGAGI (reference sequence). The CDR3 loop is CASIDRVLTDTQYF. The DNA of the CDR3 is TGTGCCAGCATCGACAGGGTCCTCACAGATACGCAGTATTTT.

The V and J genes are TRBV16 and TRBJ2-6; 9 bases line up with TRBD1. The trim removed 8 bases at V and 0 bases at J, leaving 11 bases unmatched. Germline V gene sequence: CDR1 KGHSY, CDR2 FQNENV. The CDR3 runs 18 residues. The CDR3 here is CASVGTGRLNSGANVLTF. CDR3 nucleotide sequence: TGTGCCAGCGTCGGGACAGGGCGGTTGAACTCTGGGGCCAACGTCCTGACTTTC.

This chain uses TRBV5-1 with TRBJ2-2; 9 nucleotides agree with TRBD1. The junction had 5 bases not matched to a gene; V was cut back by 5 bases and J by 3 bases. CDR3 size: 15 residues. Germline-derived CDR1 and CDR2 are SGHRS and YFSETQ. The CDR3 coding sequence is TGCGCCAGCAGGGAGGGACAGGGAGACACCGGGGAGCTGTTTTTT. Protein product: CASREGQGDTGELFF.

J is TRBJ1-2 and V is TRBV29-1; tentative D call: TRBD1 (5 bases). V dropped 0 bases and J dropped 6 bases, with 8 bases sitting between them. CDR3 size: 12 residues. CDR1 and CDR2 from the germline V gene are SQVTM and ANQGSEA. The CDR3 loop reads CSVEEGADGYTF. In DNA form, the CDR3 reads TGCAGCGTTGAAGAAGGGGCAGATGGCTACACCTTC.

The V and J genes are TRBV18 and TRBJ1-4; D not certain. The V and J ends lost 2 bases and 5 bases respectively, with 12 bases between them. CDR3 length equals 15 residues. Per the germline V gene, CDR1 is KGHSH and CDR2 is LQKENI. CDR3 in amino acids: CASSPSVVHNEKLFF. CDR3 nucleotides: TGTGCCAGCTCACCAAGCGTCGTCCACAATGAAAAACTGTTTTTT.

The count of this clone is one. CDR3 DNA sequence: TGTGCCAGCAGCTTAGCGGACAAAGTGAACACTGAAGCTTTCTTT. Residues: CASSLADKVNTEAFF. The chain employs TRBV7-2 and TRBJ1-1, with D possibly TRBD1 on 5 matching bases. V shed 0 bases and J shed 0 bases, with 8 bases lying between them. The length of the CDR3 is 15 residues. Germline CDR1 and CDR2: SGHTA and FQGNSA.

The chain couples TRBV28 to TRBJ2-3, with D perhaps being TRBD1 or TRBD2 (6 bases each). Germline assignment: CDR1 MDHEN and CDR2 SYDVKM. Trimming stripped 7 bases from V and 0 bases from J, with 11 bases between. CDR3 length: 14 residues. The CDR3 DNA reads TGTGCCAGCACCAGGGGACTTAGCACAGATACGCAGTATTTT. Its protein product is CASTRGLSTDTQYF.